Included here is one T cell receptor (beta chain) sequence, with context. Its antigen is not identified. The data originate from a study of T cell responses to AZD1222 COVID-19 vaccine. CDR1 SGHNT and CDR2 YENEEA come from the germline V gene. The CDR3 has 13 amino acids. Trimming removed 0 bases at V and 12 bases at J, with 12 bases between. General study findings and limits: Reportedly, nearly half of unique spike TCRs recognized epitopes outside B.1.351/B.1.1.7 mutations. Spike-specific TCR depth and breadth grew after two AZD1222 doses.

Sequenced by immunoSEQ multiplex PCR; TCRdb stores in-frame clones only, minus some. The sample has over 90,000 clones, 86% seen once; the top ten hold approximately 5%. V and J are TRBV11-3 and TRBJ2-1; D is uncertain. This TCR was recovered from an adult in good health. The sample in question was peripheral blood, obtained on day 0 of AZD1222 vaccination. For the CDR3, the DNA is TGTGCCAGCAGCTTAGATGTCATAGGTGGGCAGTTCTTC. Translation gives CASSLDVIGGQFF. Full variable domain (remainder filled in from reference TRBV11-3 and TRBJ2-1): EAGVVQSPRYKIIEKKQPVAFWCNPISGHNTLYWYLQNLGQGPELLIRYENEEAVDDSQLPKDRFSAERLKGVDSTLKIQPAELGDSAVYLCASSLDVIGGQFFGPGTRLTVL.